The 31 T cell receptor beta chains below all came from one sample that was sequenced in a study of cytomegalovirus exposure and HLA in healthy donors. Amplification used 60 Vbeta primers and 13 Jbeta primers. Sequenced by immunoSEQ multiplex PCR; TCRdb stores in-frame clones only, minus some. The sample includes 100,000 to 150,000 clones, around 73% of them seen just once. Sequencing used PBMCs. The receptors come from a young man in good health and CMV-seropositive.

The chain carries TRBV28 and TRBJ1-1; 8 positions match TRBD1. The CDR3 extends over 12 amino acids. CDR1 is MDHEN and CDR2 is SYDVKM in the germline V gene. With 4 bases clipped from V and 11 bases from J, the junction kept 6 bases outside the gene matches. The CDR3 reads CASSSGGAYAFF. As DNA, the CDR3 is TGTGCCAGCAGTTCAGGGGGCGCATACGCTTTCTTT. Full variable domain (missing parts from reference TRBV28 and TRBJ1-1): DVKVTQSSRYLVKRTGEKVFLECVQDMDHENMFWYRQDPGLGLRLIYFSYDVKMKEKGDIPEGYSVSREKKERFSLILESASTNQTSMYLCASSSGGAYAFFGQGTRLTVV.

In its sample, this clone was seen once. CDR3 region: CASSLAQASGTDTQYF. CDR3 nucleotide sequence: TGCGCCAGCAGCTTGGCCCAGGCTAGCGGAACAGATACGCAGTATTTT. The chain is built from TRBV5-1 and TRBJ2-3; 7 bases line up with TRBD2. Germline-derived CDR1 and CDR2 are SGHRS and YFSETQ. This CDR3 comprises 16 residues. The ends lost 0 bases at V and 3 bases at J; junction bases unmatched: 7.

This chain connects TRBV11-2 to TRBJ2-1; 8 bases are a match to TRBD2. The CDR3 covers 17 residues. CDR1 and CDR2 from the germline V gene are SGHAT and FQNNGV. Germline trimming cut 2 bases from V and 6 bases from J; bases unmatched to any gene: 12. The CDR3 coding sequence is TGTGCCAGCAGCTTAAGTCTCGCGGGAGGAATTGTCAATGAGCAGTTCTTC. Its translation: CASSLSLAGGIVNEQFF. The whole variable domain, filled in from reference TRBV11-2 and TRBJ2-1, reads EAGVAQSPRYKIIEKRQSVAFWCNPISGHATLYWYQQILGQGPKLLIQFQNNGVVDDSQLPKDRFSAERLKGVDSTLKIQPAKLEDSAVYLCASSLSLAGGIVNEQFFGPGTRLTVL.

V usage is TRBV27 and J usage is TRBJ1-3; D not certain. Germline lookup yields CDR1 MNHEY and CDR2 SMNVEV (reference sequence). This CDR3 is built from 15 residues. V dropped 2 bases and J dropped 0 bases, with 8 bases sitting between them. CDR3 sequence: CASSLNRYSGNTIYF. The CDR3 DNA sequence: TGTGCCAGCAGTTTAAACAGATACTCTGGAAACACCATATATTTT.

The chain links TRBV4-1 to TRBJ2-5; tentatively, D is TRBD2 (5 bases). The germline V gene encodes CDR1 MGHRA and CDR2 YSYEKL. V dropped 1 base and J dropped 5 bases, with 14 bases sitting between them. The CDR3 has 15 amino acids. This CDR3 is CASSQGRSIWETQYF. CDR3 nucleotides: TGCGCCAGCAGCCAAGGGAGGAGCATCTGGGAGACCCAGTACTTC.

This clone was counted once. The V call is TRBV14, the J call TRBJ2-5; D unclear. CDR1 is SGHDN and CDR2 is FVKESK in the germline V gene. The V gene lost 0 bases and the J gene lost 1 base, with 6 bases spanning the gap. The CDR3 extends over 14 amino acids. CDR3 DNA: TGTGCCAGCAGCCAAGAATACAGCCAAGAGACCCAGTACTTC. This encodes CASSQEYSQETQYF.

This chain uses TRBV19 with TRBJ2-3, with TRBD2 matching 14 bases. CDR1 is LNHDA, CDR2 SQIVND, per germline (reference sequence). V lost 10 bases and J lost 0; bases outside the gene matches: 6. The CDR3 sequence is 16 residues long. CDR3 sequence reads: CATRTSGRYSTDTQYF. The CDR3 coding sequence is TGTGCCACCCGGACTAGCGGGAGGTATAGCACAGATACGCAGTATTTT.

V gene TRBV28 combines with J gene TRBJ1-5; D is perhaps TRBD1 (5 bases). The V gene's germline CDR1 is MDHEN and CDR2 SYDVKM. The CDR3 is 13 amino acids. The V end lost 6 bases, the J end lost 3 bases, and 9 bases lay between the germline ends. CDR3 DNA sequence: TGTGCCAGCAGCGACAGAGTCAATCAGCCCCAGCATTTT. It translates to CASSDRVNQPQHF.

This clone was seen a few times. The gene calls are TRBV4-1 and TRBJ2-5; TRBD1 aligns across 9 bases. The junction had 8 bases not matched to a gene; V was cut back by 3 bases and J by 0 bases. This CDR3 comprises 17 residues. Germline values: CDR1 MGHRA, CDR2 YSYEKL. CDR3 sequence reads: CASSHRKGQGYQETQYF. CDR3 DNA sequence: TGCGCCAGCAGCCACCGGAAGGGACAGGGTTACCAAGAGACCCAGTACTTC.

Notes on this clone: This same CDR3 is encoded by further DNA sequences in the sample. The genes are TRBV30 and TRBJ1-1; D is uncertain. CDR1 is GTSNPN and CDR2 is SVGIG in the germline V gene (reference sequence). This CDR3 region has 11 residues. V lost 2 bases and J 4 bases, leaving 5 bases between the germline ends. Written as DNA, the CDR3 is TGTGCCTGGAGTCGGTCCACTGAAGCTTTCTTT. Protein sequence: CAWSRSTEAFF.

CDR3 protein: CASSLTSGAYNEQFF. CDR3 bases: TGTGCCAGCAGCCTCACTAGCGGAGCCTACAATGAGCAGTTCTTC. V usage is TRBV9 and J usage is TRBJ2-1, with 8 bases matching TRBD2. CDR3 length: 15 residues. Germline V gene lookup returns CDR1 SGDLS and CDR2 YYNGEE. Trimming at V came to 4 bases and at J to 2 bases, leaving 5 bases not matched to a gene.

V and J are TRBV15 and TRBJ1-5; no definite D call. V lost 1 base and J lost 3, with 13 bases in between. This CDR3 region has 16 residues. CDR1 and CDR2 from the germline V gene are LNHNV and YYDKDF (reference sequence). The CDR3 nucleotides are TGTGCCACCAGCAGAGTCCCGGGGAGGATCAATCAGCCCCAGCATTTT. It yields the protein CATSRVPGRINQPQHF.

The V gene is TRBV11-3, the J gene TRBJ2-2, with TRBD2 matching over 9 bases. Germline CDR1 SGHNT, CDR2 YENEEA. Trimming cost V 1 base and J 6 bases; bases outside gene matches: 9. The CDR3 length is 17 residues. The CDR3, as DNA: TGTGCCAGCAGCTTAGGTGTGTCTAGCGGGATGTCCGGGGAGCTGTTTTTT. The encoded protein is CASSLGVSSGMSGELFF.

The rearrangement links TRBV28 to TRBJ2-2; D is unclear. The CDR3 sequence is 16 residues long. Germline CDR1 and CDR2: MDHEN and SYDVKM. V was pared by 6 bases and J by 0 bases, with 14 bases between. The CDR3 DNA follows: TGTGCCAGCAGCCCCATCCGTGAGGCGAACACCGGGGAGCTGTTTTTT. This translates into CASSPIREANTGELFF. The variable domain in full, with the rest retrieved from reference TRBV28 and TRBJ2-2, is DVKVTQSSRYLVKRTGEKVFLECVQDMDHENMFWYRQDPGLGLRLIYFSYDVKMKEKGDIPEGYSVSREKKERFSLILESASTNQTSMYLCASSPIREANTGELFFGEGSRLTVL.

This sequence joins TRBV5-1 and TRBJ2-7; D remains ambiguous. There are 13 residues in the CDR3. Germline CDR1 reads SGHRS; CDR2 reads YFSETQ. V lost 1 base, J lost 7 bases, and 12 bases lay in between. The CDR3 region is CASSLSPSREQYF. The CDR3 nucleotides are TGCGCCAGCAGCTTGTCTCCTAGTCGGGAGCAGTACTTC.

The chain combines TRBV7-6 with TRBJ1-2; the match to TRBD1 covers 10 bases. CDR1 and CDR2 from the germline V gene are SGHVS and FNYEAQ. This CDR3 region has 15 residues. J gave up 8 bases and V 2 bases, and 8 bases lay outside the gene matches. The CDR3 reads CASSLSWTGGEGYTF. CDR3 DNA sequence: TGTGCCAGCAGCTTATCGTGGACAGGGGGAGAAGGCTACACCTTC.

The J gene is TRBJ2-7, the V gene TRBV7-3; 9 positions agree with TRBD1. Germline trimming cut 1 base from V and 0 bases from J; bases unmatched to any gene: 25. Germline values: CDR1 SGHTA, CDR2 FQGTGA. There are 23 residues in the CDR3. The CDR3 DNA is TGTGCCAGCAGCTTAAGTCCGGGACAGGGTACTTGTTCTCTCAGGGGACTCTCCTACGAGCAGTACTTC. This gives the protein CASSLSPGQGTCSLRGLSYEQYF. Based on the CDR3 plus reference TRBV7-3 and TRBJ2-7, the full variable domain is GAGVSQTPSNKVTEKGKYVELRCDPISGHTALYWYRQSLGQGPEFLIYFQGTGAADDSGLPNDRFFAVRPEGSVSTLKIQRTERGDSAVYLCASSLSPGQGTCSLRGLSYEQYFGPGTRLTVT.

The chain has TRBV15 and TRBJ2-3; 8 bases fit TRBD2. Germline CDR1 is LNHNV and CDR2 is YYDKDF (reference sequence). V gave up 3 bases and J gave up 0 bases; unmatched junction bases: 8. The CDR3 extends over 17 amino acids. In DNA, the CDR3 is TGTGCCACCAGCAGCTTCCCCAGGACTAGCAGCACAGATACGCAGTATTTT. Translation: CATSSFPRTSSTDTQYF.

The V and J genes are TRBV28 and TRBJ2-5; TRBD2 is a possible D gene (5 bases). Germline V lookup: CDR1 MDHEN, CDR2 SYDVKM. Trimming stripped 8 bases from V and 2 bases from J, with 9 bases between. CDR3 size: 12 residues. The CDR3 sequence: CASGWEQETQYF. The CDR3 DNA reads TGTGCCAGCGGGTGGGAGCAAGAGACCCAGTACTTC. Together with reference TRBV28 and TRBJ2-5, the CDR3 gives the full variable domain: DVKVTQSSRYLVKRTGEKVFLECVQDMDHENMFWYRQDPGLGLRLIYFSYDVKMKEKGDIPEGYSVSREKKERFSLILESASTNQTSMYLCASGWEQETQYFGPGTRLLVL.

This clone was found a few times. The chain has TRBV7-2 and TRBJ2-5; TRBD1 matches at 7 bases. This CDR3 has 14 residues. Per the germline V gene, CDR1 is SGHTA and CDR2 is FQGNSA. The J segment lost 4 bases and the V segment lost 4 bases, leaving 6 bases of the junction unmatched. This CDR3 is CASSSQTGRETQYF. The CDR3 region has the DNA TGTGCCAGCAGCTCCCAGACAGGGAGAGAGACCCAGTACTTC.

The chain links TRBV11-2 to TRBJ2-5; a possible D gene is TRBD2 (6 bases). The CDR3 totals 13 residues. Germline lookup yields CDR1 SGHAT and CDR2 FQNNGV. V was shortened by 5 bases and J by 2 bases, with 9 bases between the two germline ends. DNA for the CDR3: TGTGCCAGCAGCCAAGGGACTCAAGAGACCCAGTACTTC. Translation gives CASSQGTQETQYF.

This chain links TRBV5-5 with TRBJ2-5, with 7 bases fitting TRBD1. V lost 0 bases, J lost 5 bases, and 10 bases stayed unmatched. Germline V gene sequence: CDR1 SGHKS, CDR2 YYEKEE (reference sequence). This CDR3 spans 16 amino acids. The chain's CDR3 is CASSLASLGGRETQYF. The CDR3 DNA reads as TGTGCCAGCAGCTTGGCATCCTTAGGGGGCCGGGAGACCCAGTACTTC.

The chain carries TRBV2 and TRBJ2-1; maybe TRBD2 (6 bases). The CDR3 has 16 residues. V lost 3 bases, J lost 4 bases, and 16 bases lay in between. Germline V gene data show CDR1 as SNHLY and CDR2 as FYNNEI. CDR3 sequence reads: CASSDRWLAPYNEQFF. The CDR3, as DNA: TGTGCCAGCAGTGACCGGTGGCTAGCGCCATACAATGAGCAGTTCTTC.

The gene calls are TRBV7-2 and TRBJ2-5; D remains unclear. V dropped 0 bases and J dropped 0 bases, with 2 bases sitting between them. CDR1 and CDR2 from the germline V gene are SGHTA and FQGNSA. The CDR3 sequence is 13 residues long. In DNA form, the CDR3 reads TGTGCCAGCAGCTTAGCCTACCAAGAGACCCAGTACTTC. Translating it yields CASSLAYQETQYF. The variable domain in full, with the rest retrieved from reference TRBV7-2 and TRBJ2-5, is GAGVSQSPSNKVTEKGKDVELRCDPISGHTALYWYRQSLGQGLEFLIYFQGNSAPDKSGLPSDRFSAERTGGSVSTLTIQRTQQEDSAVYLCASSLAYQETQYFGPGTRLLVL.

In DNA, the CDR3 is TGTGCCAGTAGTGTTACAGGGATATATGGCTACACCTTC. It is translated as CASSVTGIYGYTF. The chain has TRBV19 and TRBJ1-2; D possibly corresponds to TRBD1 (6 bases). Trimming shortened V by 5 bases and J by 5 bases, and 12 bases separated the two germline ends. CDR1 is LNHDA, CDR2 SQIVND, per germline (reference sequence). The CDR3 contains 13 residues.

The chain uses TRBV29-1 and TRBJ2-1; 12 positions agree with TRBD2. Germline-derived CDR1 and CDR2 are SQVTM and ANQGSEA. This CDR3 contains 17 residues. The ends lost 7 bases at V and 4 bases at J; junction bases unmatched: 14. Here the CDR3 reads CSGLGTGTSGLYNEQFF. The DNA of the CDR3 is TGCAGCGGCTTGGGAACCGGGACTAGCGGGCTATACAATGAGCAGTTCTTC.

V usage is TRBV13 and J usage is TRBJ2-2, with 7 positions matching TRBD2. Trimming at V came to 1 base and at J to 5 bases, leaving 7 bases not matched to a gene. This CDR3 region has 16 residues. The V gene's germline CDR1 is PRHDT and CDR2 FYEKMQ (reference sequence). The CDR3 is CASSLDGGAGTGELFF. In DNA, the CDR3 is TGTGCCAGCAGCTTAGATGGCGGAGCGGGAACCGGGGAGCTGTTTTTT.

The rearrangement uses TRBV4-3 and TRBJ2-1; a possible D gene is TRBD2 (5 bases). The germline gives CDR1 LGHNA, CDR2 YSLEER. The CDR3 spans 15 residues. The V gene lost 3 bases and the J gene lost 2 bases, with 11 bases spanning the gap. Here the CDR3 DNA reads TGCGCCAGCAGCCAGAGTAGCGAAGCCTACAATGAGCAGTTCTTC. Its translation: CASSQSSEAYNEQFF.

DNA of the CDR3: TGTGCCAGCAGCGTAGCCCCGGGGAGCTCCTACAATGAGCAGTTCTTC. Translating it yields CASSVAPGSSYNEQFF. The chain combines TRBV9 with TRBJ2-1; the D gene is possibly TRBD2 (5 bases). Germline V gives CDR1 SGDLS, CDR2 YYNGEE. With 0 bases removed from V and 0 bases from J, the gap between germline ends came to 10 bases. The CDR3 has 16 residues.

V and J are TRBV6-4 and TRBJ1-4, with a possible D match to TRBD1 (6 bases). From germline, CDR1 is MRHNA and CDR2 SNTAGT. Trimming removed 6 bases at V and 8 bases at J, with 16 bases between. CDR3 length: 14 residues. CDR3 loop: CASSNVRGEEKLFF. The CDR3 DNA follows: TGTGCCAGCAGCAACGTCAGGGGTGAAGAAAAACTGTTTTTT.

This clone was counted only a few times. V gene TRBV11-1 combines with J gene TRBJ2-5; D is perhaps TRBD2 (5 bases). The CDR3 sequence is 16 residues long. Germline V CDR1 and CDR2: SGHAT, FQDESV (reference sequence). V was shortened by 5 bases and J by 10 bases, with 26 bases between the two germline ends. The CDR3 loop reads CASSPASGAPEVVQYF. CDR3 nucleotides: TGTGCCAGCAGCCCTGCGAGTGGAGCCCCGGAGGTGGTCCAGTACTTC.